The 29 T cell receptor beta chains listed next were all sequenced from one sample in a study of control samples from healthy donors and cancer patients. Method: immunoSEQ multiplex PCR; TCRdb's copy keeps in-frame clones and lacks some. The table shows 70,000 to 85,000 clones, with roughly 82% occurring only once. Sequenced sample: PBMCs. These receptors were obtained from a man aged 55 to 69 with head and neck cancer.

The V call is TRBV10-3, the J call TRBJ2-7; D is undetermined. Germline V gene data show CDR1 as ENHRY and CDR2 as SYGVKD. The ends were cut back, 3 bases at V and 3 bases at J, with 9 bases in the middle. The CDR3 is 13 amino acids. The CDR3 sequence is CAISERAGYEQYF. The CDR3 DNA sequence: TGTGCCATCAGTGAACGGGCAGGCTACGAGCAGTACTTC.

The chain couples TRBV7-8 to TRBJ2-1; 7 nucleotides align to TRBD2. The CDR3 is 13 residues long. CDR1 is SGHVS and CDR2 is FQNEAQ in the germline V gene. V shed 1 base and J 10 bases; nucleotides not matched to a gene: 4. The CDR3 DNA sequence: TGTGCCAGCAGCTTAGGGCGGGAGCGGGAGCAGTTCTTC. This codes for CASSLGREREQFF.

In regard to this clone: The same CDR3 is also encoded by other DNA sequences in this sample. The gene calls are TRBV30 and TRBJ1-3; D is undetermined. The V gene lost 5 bases and the J gene lost 7 bases, with 9 bases spanning the gap. There are 11 residues in the CDR3. Germline CDR1 is GTSNPN and CDR2 is SVGIG (reference sequence). CDR3 coding DNA: TGTGCCTGGTCGGGAGGGAACACCATATATTTT. It encodes CAWSGGNTIYF.

This chain links TRBV12-3 or TRBV12-4 with TRBJ2-2; D unresolved. CDR3 size: 13 residues. V lost 1 base and J 6 bases, leaving 6 bases between the germline ends. Here the CDR3 reads CASSLGWPGELFF. The DNA for the CDR3 is TGTGCCAGCAGTTTAGGGTGGCCCGGGGAGCTGTTTTTT.

This chain uses TRBV28 with TRBJ2-5, with no clear D. Germline lookup yields CDR1 MDHEN and CDR2 SYDVKM. Trimming took 3 bases from V and 5 from J, leaving 7 bases between them. The CDR3 extends over 12 amino acids. The CDR3: CASSFGRETQYF. Written as DNA, the CDR3 is TGTGCCAGCAGTTTTGGCAGGGAGACCCAGTACTTC.

V and J are TRBV18 and TRBJ2-7; D not resolved. This CDR3 is built from 13 residues. V was cut by 6 bases and J by 3 bases, with 12 bases left in between. The germline V gene encodes CDR1 KGHSH and CDR2 LQKENI. The DNA of the CDR3 is TGTGCCAGCTCGGACGGACCCGACTACGAGCAGTACTTC. It encodes CASSDGPDYEQYF.

The V and J genes are TRBV27 and TRBJ1-6, with 12 bases fitting TRBD1. Germline-derived CDR1 and CDR2 are MNHEY and SMNVEV (reference sequence). This CDR3 region has 19 residues. The V and J ends lost 0 bases and 7 bases, in that order; junction bases with no gene match: 10. The CDR3 coding sequence is TGTGCCAGCAGTTTATCGGGACAGGGGGCTGAAGCGAAGAATTCACCCCTCCACTTT. Encoded protein: CASSLSGQGAEAKNSPLHF.

The rearrangement uses TRBV7-9 and TRBJ2-7; D not certain. V was cut by 3 bases and J by 5 bases, with 11 bases left in between. CDR3 length equals 13 residues. Germline V CDR1 and CDR2: SEHNR, FQNEAQ (reference sequence). The CDR3 sequence: CASSFGTGHEQYF. CDR3 nucleotide sequence: TGTGCCAGCAGCTTCGGCACCGGCCACGAGCAGTACTTC.

The V and J genes are TRBV7-2 and TRBJ1-2; unclear D gene. Germline V gene data show CDR1 as SGHTA and CDR2 as FQGNSA. Trimming took off 1 base at V and 4 bases at J, with 16 bases between the two ends. This CDR3 contains 16 residues. CDR3 sequence reads: CASSLGGAAWPYGYTF. DNA of the CDR3: TGTGCCAGCAGCTTAGGGGGAGCCGCTTGGCCCTATGGCTACACCTTC.

V is TRBV28 and J is TRBJ2-7, with D possibly matching TRBD2 (7 bases). CDR3 size: 13 residues. V was cut by 8 bases and J by 3 bases, with 14 bases left in between. CDR1 is MDHEN, CDR2 SYDVKM, per germline. The CDR3 DNA follows: TGTGCCAGCGGGGGGGCTGGCCTCTACGAGCAGTACTTC. Encoded protein: CASGGAGLYEQYF.

This sequence joins TRBV21-1 and TRBJ2-3; no check of the table's D call, TRBD2, against the DNA was made. TRBV21-1 is annotated as a pseudogene. The CDR3 totals 20 residues. The chain's CDR3 is CASSPSGLAGGGASTDTQYF. Written as DNA, the CDR3 is TGTGCCAGCAGTCCGTCGGGACTAGCGGGAGGAGGGGCTAGCACAGATACGCAGTATTTT.

The V call is TRBV19, the J call TRBJ2-1; the D is unclear. Trimming shortened V by 3 bases and J by 9 bases, and 12 bases separated the two germline ends. The CDR3 runs to 13 residues. CDR1 LNHDA and CDR2 SQIVND come from the germline V gene (reference sequence). CDR3 sequence reads: CASSIMVLGEQFF. In DNA form, the CDR3 reads TGTGCCAGTAGTATCATGGTTTTGGGTGAGCAGTTCTTC.

This rearrangement joins TRBV7-2 to TRBJ2-2, with TRBD2 matching over 8 bases. The germline CDR1 and CDR2 sequences are SGHTA and FQGNSA. V lost 1 base to trimming and J lost 3 bases; unmatched junction nucleotides: 10. This CDR3 is built from 18 residues. The CDR3: CASSLVRRTSTYTGELFF. In DNA form, the CDR3 reads TGTGCCAGCAGCTTAGTCCGCCGGACTAGCACCTACACCGGGGAGCTGTTTTTT.

V is TRBV27 and J is TRBJ2-3; 12 nucleotides match TRBD1. In germline, CDR1 is MNHEY, CDR2 SMNVEV (reference sequence). The junction had 4 bases not matched to a gene; V was cut back by 6 bases and J by 3 bases. CDR3 length equals 15 residues. CDR3 DNA sequence: TGTGCCAGCAGCCTGGGACAGGGGGCGACAGATACGCAGTATTTT. This encodes CASSLGQGATDTQYF.

This chain joins TRBV6-5 and TRBJ2-3; D unclear. CDR1 is MNHEY, CDR2 SVGAGI, per germline. V lost 6 bases and J lost 6, with 13 bases in between. CDR3 length equals 13 residues. CDR3 in DNA: TGTGCCAGCAGCCATGAAGTGTCGGATACGCAGTATTTT. Its protein is CASSHEVSDTQYF.

The chain joins TRBV25-1 to TRBJ2-7, with TRBD1 as a possible D gene (6 bases). There are 15 residues in the CDR3. Germline CDR1 reads MGHDK; CDR2 reads SYGVNS. The germline V and J ends were trimmed by 6 bases and 0 bases, with 15 bases remaining between them. In DNA form, the CDR3 reads TGTGCCAGCAGCAGATCGGACAGTCTCTCCTACGAGCAGTACTTC. Its translation is CASSRSDSLSYEQYF.

The genes are TRBV12-5 and TRBJ2-2; a weak D match, TRBD2 (5 bases). The CDR3 is made up of 17 amino acids. The germline V gene encodes CDR1 LGHNT and CDR2 FRNRAP. Trimming took off 0 bases at V and 0 bases at J, with 11 bases between the two ends. The CDR3 nucleotides read TGTGCTAGTGGTTTGGTACTAGGATCAACGAACACCGGGGAGCTGTTTTTT. It specifies CASGLVLGSTNTGELFF.

The V call is TRBV24-1, the J call TRBJ2-5; D remains unclear. The germline V gene has CDR1 KGHDR and CDR2 SFDVKD. The V end was cut by 3 bases, the J end by 2 bases, with 12 bases between. The CDR3 has 15 residues. CDR3 DNA: TGTGCCACCAGTGATCCCCTTGGACCGCAAGAGACCCAGTACTTC. Translating it yields CATSDPLGPQETQYF.

The gene calls are TRBV11-3 and TRBJ2-2; D unresolved. Germline V gene data show CDR1 as SGHNT and CDR2 as YENEEA. V dropped 3 bases and J dropped 0 bases, with 2 bases sitting between them. CDR3 length: 13 amino acids. The chain's CDR3 is CASSFSNTGELFF. The DNA of the CDR3 is TGTGCCAGCAGCTTTTCGAACACCGGGGAGCTGTTTTTT.

The rearrangement joins TRBV30 to TRBJ1-5; D remains unclear. The CDR3 loop spans 13 amino acids. The germline V gene has CDR1 GTSNPN and CDR2 SVGIG (reference sequence). Trimming shortened V by 2 bases and J by 4 bases, and 9 bases separated the two germline ends. CDR3 loop: CAWSSQTNQPQHF. The CDR3, as DNA: TGTGCCTGGAGTTCACAGACAAATCAGCCCCAGCATTTT.

The chain joins TRBV19 to TRBJ2-7; 7 nucleotides match TRBD2. Germline values: CDR1 LNHDA, CDR2 SQIVND (reference sequence). Trimming removed 3 bases from V and 7 bases from J; junction bases left unmatched: 12. The CDR3 loop spans 15 amino acids. CDR3 bases: TGTGCCAGTAGTATGGGGGGGGTGGGAGTTTCTGAGCAGTACTTC. Translation gives CASSMGGVGVSEQYF.

CDR3 DNA sequence: TGTGCCAGCAGCCCAGCGCCCCAAGAGACCCAGTACTTC. It translates to CASSPAPQETQYF. The J gene is TRBJ2-5, the V gene TRBV11-2, with D uncertain. Germline values: CDR1 SGHAT, CDR2 FQNNGV. This CDR3 has 13 amino acids. V gave up 5 bases and J gave up 1 base, with 8 bases separating them. Variable domain in full (rest from reference TRBV11-2 and TRBJ2-5): EAGVAQSPRYKIIEKRQSVAFWCNPISGHATLYWYQQILGQGPKLLIQFQNNGVVDDSQLPKDRFSAERLKGVDSTLKIQPAKLEDSAVYLCASSPAPQETQYFGPGTRLLVL.

The chain has TRBV11-3 and TRBJ2-2; D gene ambiguous. Trimming shortened V by 3 bases and J by 5 bases, and 7 bases separated the two germline ends. CDR1 SGHNT and CDR2 YENEEA come from the germline V gene. The CDR3 contains 13 residues. The CDR3 spells CASSLGSTGELFF. The CDR3 nucleotides read TGTGCCAGCAGCTTGGGCTCAACCGGGGAGCTGTTTTTT.

V and J are TRBV3-1 (or the pseudogene TRBV3-2) and TRBJ2-4, with 11 bases that match TRBD1. Germline trimming cut 1 base from V and 6 bases from J; bases unmatched to any gene: 8. The CDR3 runs 17 residues. Germline V gene data show CDR1 as LGHDT and CDR2 as YNNKEL (reference sequence). The CDR3 loop reads CASSQAPTGQGGNIQYF. The CDR3 DNA reads TGTGCCAGCAGCCAAGCGCCGACGGGACAGGGGGGAAACATTCAGTACTTC.

This clone was counted only a few times. This sequence joins TRBV11-2 and TRBJ2-7; D might be TRBD2 (5 bases). The CDR3 has 15 residues. Trimming left V 5 bases short and J 0 bases short, with 14 bases between. Germline V gene sequence: CDR1 SGHAT, CDR2 FQNNGV. The CDR3 DNA reads as TGTGCCAGCAGCCCTATCGCTGGGAGCTCCTACGAGCAGTACTTC. It is translated as CASSPIAGSSYEQYF. Variable domain in full (rest from reference TRBV11-2 and TRBJ2-7): EAGVAQSPRYKIIEKRQSVAFWCNPISGHATLYWYQQILGQGPKLLIQFQNNGVVDDSQLPKDRFSAERLKGVDSTLKIQPAKLEDSAVYLCASSPIAGSSYEQYFGPGTRLTVT.

The chain employs TRBV5-1 and TRBJ2-1; TRBD1 might be the D (5 bases). The CDR3 runs 15 residues. CDR1 is SGHRS, CDR2 YFSETQ, per germline. V was pared by 0 bases and J by 2 bases, with 9 bases between. CDR3 protein: CASSLAQGPYNEQFF. The CDR3 coding sequence is TGCGCCAGCAGCTTGGCCCAGGGCCCCTACAATGAGCAGTTCTTC.

The chain couples TRBV29-1 to TRBJ2-7, with D perhaps matching TRBD1 (6 bases). The germline gives CDR1 SQVTM, CDR2 ANQGSEA. With 0 bases removed from V and 2 bases from J, the gap between germline ends came to 14 bases. This CDR3 has 15 residues. The CDR3 spells CSVEEVGTQTYEQYF. For the CDR3, the DNA is TGCAGCGTTGAAGAGGTAGGGACACAGACCTACGAGCAGTACTTC.

This clone was detected only a few times. The chain combines TRBV7-9 with TRBJ2-7; TRBD1 matches at 9 bases. This CDR3 contains 16 residues. V was clipped by 4 bases and J by 1 base; unmatched bases: 8. Per the germline V gene, CDR1 is SEHNR and CDR2 is FQNEAQ (reference sequence). CDR3 amino acids: CASSYNRGHHSYEQYF. The CDR3 bases are TGTGCCAGCAGCTACAACAGGGGGCATCATTCCTACGAGCAGTACTTC.

This chain links TRBV5-1 with TRBJ1-1; D is perhaps TRBD1 (5 bases). The CDR3 loop spans 14 amino acids. Germline V gene data show CDR1 as SGHRS and CDR2 as YFSETQ. Deletions cut 2 bases from V and 1 base from J, with 9 bases between. The CDR3 nucleotides read TGCGCCAGCAGCTTAGGGACTGAGAACACTGAAGCTTTCTTT. This encodes CASSLGTENTEAFF.